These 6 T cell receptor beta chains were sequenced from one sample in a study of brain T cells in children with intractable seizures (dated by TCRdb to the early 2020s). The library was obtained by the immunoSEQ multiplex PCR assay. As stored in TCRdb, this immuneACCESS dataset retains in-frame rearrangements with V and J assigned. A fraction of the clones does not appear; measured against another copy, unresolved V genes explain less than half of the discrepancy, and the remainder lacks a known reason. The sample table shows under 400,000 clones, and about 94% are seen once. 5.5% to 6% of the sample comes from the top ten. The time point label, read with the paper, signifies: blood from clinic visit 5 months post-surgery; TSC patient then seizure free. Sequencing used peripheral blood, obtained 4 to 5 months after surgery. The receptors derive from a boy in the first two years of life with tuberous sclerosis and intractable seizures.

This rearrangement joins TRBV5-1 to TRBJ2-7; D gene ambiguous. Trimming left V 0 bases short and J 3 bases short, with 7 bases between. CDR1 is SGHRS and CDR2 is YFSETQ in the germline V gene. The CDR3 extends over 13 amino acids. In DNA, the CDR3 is TGCGCCAGCAGCTTGGCACCGTACTACGAGCAGTACTTC. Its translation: CASSLAPYYEQYF.

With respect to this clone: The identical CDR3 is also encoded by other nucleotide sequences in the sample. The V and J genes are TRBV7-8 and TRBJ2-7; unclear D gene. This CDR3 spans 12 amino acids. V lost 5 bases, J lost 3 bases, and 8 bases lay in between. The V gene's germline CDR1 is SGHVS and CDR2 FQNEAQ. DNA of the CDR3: TGTGCCAGCAGCCTAACGGTCTACGAGCAGTACTTC. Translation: CASSLTVYEQYF.

CDR3 sequence reads: CASSFPGLAGVDEQFF. CDR3 sequence (DNA): TGTGCCAGTAGTTTCCCGGGACTAGCGGGAGTCGATGAGCAGTTCTTC. The V gene is TRBV19, the J gene TRBJ2-1; 14 nucleotides line up with TRBD2. CDR3 length equals 16 residues. With 5 bases clipped from V and 8 bases from J, the junction kept 8 bases outside the gene matches. The germline gives CDR1 LNHDA, CDR2 SQIVND (reference sequence).

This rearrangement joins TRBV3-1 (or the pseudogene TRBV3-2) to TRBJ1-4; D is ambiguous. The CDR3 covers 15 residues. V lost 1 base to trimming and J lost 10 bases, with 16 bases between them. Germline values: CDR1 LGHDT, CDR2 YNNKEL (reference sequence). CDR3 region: CASSQGTEFMGKLFF. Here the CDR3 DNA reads TGTGCCAGCAGCCAAGGGACCGAATTTATGGGAAAACTGTTTTTT.

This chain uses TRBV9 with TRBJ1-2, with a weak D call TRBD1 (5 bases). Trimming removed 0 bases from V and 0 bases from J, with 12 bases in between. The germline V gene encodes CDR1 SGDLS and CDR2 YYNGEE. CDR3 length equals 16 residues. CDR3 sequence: CASSVEGKGTNYGYTF. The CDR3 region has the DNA TGTGCCAGCAGCGTAGAGGGAAAGGGGACTAACTATGGCTACACCTTC. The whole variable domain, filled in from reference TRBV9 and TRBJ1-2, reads DSGVTQTPKHLITATGQRVTLRCSPRSGDLSVYWYQQSLDQGLQFLIQYYNGEERAKGNILERFSAQQFPDLHSELNLSSLELGDSALYFCASSVEGKGTNYGYTFGSGTRLTVV.

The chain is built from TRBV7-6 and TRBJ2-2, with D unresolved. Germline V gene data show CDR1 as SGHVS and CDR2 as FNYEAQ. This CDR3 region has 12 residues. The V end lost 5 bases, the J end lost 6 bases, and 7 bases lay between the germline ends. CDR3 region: CASSPEAGELFF. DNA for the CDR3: TGTGCCAGCAGCCCCGAAGCCGGGGAGCTGTTTTTT.